This T cell receptor beta chain was identified in a study of cytomegalovirus exposure and HLA in healthy donors. Study background: There were approximately 85 million unique TCRs (from HLA-typed donors) in an early data release.

Germline V lookup: CDR1 SEHNR, CDR2 FQNEAQ (reference sequence). The CDR3 totals 17 residues. Trimming cost V 2 bases and J 4 bases; bases outside gene matches: 8. The PCR contained 60 Vbeta and 13 Jbeta primers. Profiled with immunoSEQ multiplex PCR; TCRdb holds only in-frame clones, not every one. The sample shows some 120,000 clones, 55% to 65% of them seen only once. As to this clone: No antigen is known for it.

Study conclusions and caveats: Overall, approximately 150 TCR beta chains were annotated as cytomegalovirus-associated. Later work associated approximately 17,000 TCR beta sequences with HLA alleles at 0.05 false discovery rate.

This receptor was obtained from a woman aged 40 to 50 in good health and CMV-seropositive. J is TRBJ1-2 and V is TRBV7-9; 12 positions match TRBD1. The sequenced material came from PBMCs. The CDR3 here is CASSLSGTGGPVYGYTF. For the CDR3, the DNA is TGTGCCAGCAGCTTATCCGGGACAGGGGGCCCCGTCTATGGCTACACCTTC. Using reference TRBV7-9 and TRBJ1-2 for the parts outside the CDR3, the full variable domain is DTGVSQNPRHKITKRGQNVTFRCDPISEHNRLYWYRQTLGQGPEFLTYFQNEAQLEKSRLLSDRFSAERPKGSFSTLEIQRTEQGDSAMYLCASSLSGTGGPVYGYTFGSGTRLTVV.